The 2 T cell receptor beta chains listed next were all sequenced from one sample in a study of T cell repertoires in cytomegalovirus infection. Each CDR3 protein is one row after TCRdb ran MiXCR on the reads. This sample has roughly 990,000 distinct CDR3 sequences, with roughly 30% found just once. Their cognate antigens are unknown. This material consisted of cultured CD8+ T cells from PBMCs, taken from culture after CMV antigen stimulation. The origin of the receptors is a human donor in good health (CMV status not recorded). Some clones in this sample may be carry-over from other donors' samples.

This clonotype has only a few counts. This chain links TRBV10-2 with TRBJ2-7; unclear D gene. Germline V gene lookup returns CDR1 WSHSY and CDR2 SAAADI. CDR3 size: 14 residues. Trimming cost V 4 bases and J 2 bases, with 12 bases left between them. CDR3 DNA: TGCGCCAGCAGTGTCGGCAGGTTCACCTACGAGCAGTACGTC. Amino acids: CASSVGRFTYEQYV.

This clonotype was seen a few times. This sequence joins TRBV6-6 and TRBJ1-1, with a tentative D call TRBD1 (6 bases). The length of the CDR3 is 13 residues. With 4 bases removed from V and 4 bases from J, the gap between germline ends came to 10 bases. CDR1 MNHNY and CDR2 SVGAGI come from the germline V gene (reference sequence). This CDR3 reads CASSLDRLTEAFF. CDR3 nucleotides: TGTGCCAGCAGTTTGGACAGACTCACTGAAGCTTTCTTT.